This record looks at one TCR beta chain sequence and its context. The antigen remains unidentified. Reprocessing the 5' RACE reads, TCRdb reports a single entry for every CDR3 protein and omits DNA. The sample table sets out 350,000 to 550,000 distinct CDR3 sequences. The germline V gene encodes CDR1 MNHEY and CDR2 SMNVEV (reference sequence). The CDR3 is 12 residues long. The data were taken from a study of monozygotic twins with inflammatory bowel disease. Points from the study as a whole: Ultimately, a single strong signal or clonotype associated with IBD was not supported.

The sequenced sample consisted of blood. The receptor was isolated from a human donor with ulcerative colitis or Crohn's disease, or a healthy co-twin of an affected twin (not recorded which). V and J are TRBV27 and TRBJ2-2. The CDR3 sequence is CASSFITGELFF.